This T cell receptor beta chain was identified in a study of T cell repertoires in cytomegalovirus infection. About the study: Recently identified HLA-C-restricted CMV epitopes were used, and well-studied HLA-B-restricted CMV epitopes were used as well. CMV infection and matching HLA type were both indicated by public TCR beta signatures.

Study conclusions and caveats: Carriage of CMV together with the relevant HLA was identifiable through cumulative public TCR beta family frequency. Ex vivo responses were dominated by HLA-C-restricted CMV-specific TCR beta clonotypes.

On this clonotype: No antigen is known for it.

TCRdb analysed the reads with MiXCR anew, one entry per CDR3 protein. Here the sample spans 110,000 to 150,000 distinct CDR3 sequences, around 30% being singletons. Germline V gives CDR1 SNHLY, CDR2 FYNNEI. Trimming took off 8 bases at V and 3 bases at J, with 4 bases between the two ends. CDR3 length: 10 residues. This rearrangement joins TRBV2 to TRBJ1-1; D uncertain. The sequence was obtained from a human donor in good health (CMV status not recorded). Some clones in this sample may be carry-over from other donors' samples. The input for sequencing was CD8+ T cells from cultured PBMCs, taken from culture after CMV antigen stimulation. CDR3 DNA sequence: TGTGCCAGCGGGGACACTGAAGCTTTCTTT. It encodes CASGDTEAFF.